A selection of T cell receptor beta chains follows, all from one sample in a study of blood T cell repertoires in COVID-19. The protocol was immunoSEQ multiplex PCR, while the TCRdb copy is restricted to in-frame clones and leaves out a portion. This table holds about 200,000 clones, 85% to 90% found once. The specimen was peripheral blood. The receptors originated from a man aged 55 to 70 with acute or convalescent COVID-19. Each CDR3 is given with its conserved first and last residue. A D gene is named only where the DNA matches it firmly. Size tells how often a clone was seen (once, few, many) or the class of an expanded clone, and some rows leave it out.

CDR3 protein: CASSDPGGAGVNGELFF
CDR3 DNA: TGTGCCAGCAGCGACCCTGGGGGCGCGGGTGTGAACGGGGAGCTGTTTTTT
J gene: TRBJ2-2
V gene: TRBV9
D gene: .
clone size: .

CDR3 protein: CASSGPGVTGFNEQFF
CDR3 DNA: TGCGCCAGCAGCGGCCCCGGGGTTACAGGGTTCAATGAGCAGTTCTTC
J gene: TRBJ2-1
V gene: TRBV5-1
D gene: .
clone size: .

CDR3 protein: CASSTVGATNEKLFF
CDR3 DNA: TGCGCCAGCTCTACGGTAGGGGCAACTAATGAAAAACTGTTTTTT
J gene: TRBJ1-4
V gene: TRBV5-1
D gene: .
clone size: once

CDR3 protein: CASSLSPSGGKEQYF
CDR3 DNA: TGTGCCAGCAGCTTAAGCCCTAGCGGGGGAAAGGAGCAGTACTTC
J gene: TRBJ2-7
V gene: TRBV7-2
D gene: TRBD2
clone size: few

CDR3 protein: CASSPGETQYF
CDR3 DNA: TGTGCCAGCTCACCCGGGGAGACCCAGTACTTC
J gene: TRBJ2-5
V gene: TRBV7-9
D gene: .
clone size: .

CDR3 protein: CASSYRRRGTDQPQHF
CDR3 DNA: TGTGCCAGCAGTTATCGGCGCAGGGGGACGGATCAGCCCCAGCATTTT
J gene: TRBJ1-5
V gene: TRBV6-6
D gene: TRBD1
clone size: .

CDR3 protein: CSVDRLDSGNTIYF
CDR3 DNA: TGCAGCGTGGACAGGTTAGACTCTGGAAACACCATATATTTT
J gene: TRBJ1-3
V gene: TRBV29-1
D gene: TRBD1
clone size: .

CDR3 protein: CASSVVGSGDFSGNTIYF
CDR3 DNA: TGTGCCAGCAGCGTAGTAGGGTCAGGGGATTTCTCTGGAAACACCATATATTTT
J gene: TRBJ1-3
V gene: TRBV9
D gene: .
clone size: once

CDR3 protein: CASSPTGRSYEQYF
CDR3 DNA: TGTGCCAGCAGCCCGACAGGGAGGAGCTACGAGCAGTACTTC
J gene: TRBJ2-7
V gene: TRBV5-4
D gene: .
clone size: few

CDR3 protein: CASSPATKQETQYF
CDR3 DNA: TGTGCCAGCTCACCGGCAACCAAGCAAGAGACCCAGTACTTC
J gene: TRBJ2-5
V gene: TRBV18
D gene: .
clone size: once

CDR3 protein: CASSYAQGAYEQYF
CDR3 DNA: TGTGCCAGCAGTTACGCACAGGGGGCCTACGAGCAGTACTTC
J gene: TRBJ2-7
V gene: TRBV6-5
D gene: TRBD1
clone size: .

CDR3 protein: CASSPGTYSTDTQYF
CDR3 DNA: TGTGCCAGCAGCCCCGGGACATATAGCACAGATACGCAGTATTTT
J gene: TRBJ2-3
V gene: TRBV9
D gene: .
clone size: .

CDR3 protein: CASSYGQGSTEAFF
CDR3 DNA: TGTGCCAGCAGCTACGGACAGGGGAGTACTGAAGCTTTCTTT
J gene: TRBJ1-1
V gene: TRBV11-2
D gene: TRBD1
clone size: .

CDR3 protein: CASSGGVRQPQHF
CDR3 DNA: TGTGCCAGTAGTGGCGGGGTACGTCAGCCCCAGCATTTT
J gene: TRBJ1-5
V gene: TRBV19
D gene: .
clone size: .

CDR3 protein: CASGSGQGSSGNTIYF
CDR3 DNA: TGTGCTAGTGGTTCGGGACAGGGTTCTTCTGGAAACACCATATATTTT
J gene: TRBJ1-3
V gene: TRBV12-5
D gene: TRBD1
clone size: .

CDR3 protein: CASKQGQGRQPQHF
CDR3 DNA: TGTGCCAGCAAACAGGGACAGGGTCGGCAGCCCCAGCATTTT
J gene: TRBJ1-5
V gene: TRBV19
D gene: TRBD1
clone size: .

CDR3 protein: CASSLTGGGETQYF
CDR3 DNA: TGTGCCAGCAGCTTGACAGGGGGGGGAGAGACCCAGTACTTC
J gene: TRBJ2-5
V gene: TRBV7-2
D gene: TRBD1
clone size: .

CDR3 protein: CASRDSNTGELFF
CDR3 DNA: TGTGCCAGCCGGGACAGTAACACCGGGGAGCTGTTTTTT
J gene: TRBJ2-2
V gene: TRBV24-1
D gene: TRBD1
clone size: .

CDR3 protein: CASSPQGAGNSPLHF
CDR3 DNA: TGTGCCAGCAGTCCCCAGGGGGCAGGGAATTCACCCCTCCACTTT
J gene: TRBJ1-6
V gene: TRBV2
D gene: TRBD1
clone size: .

CDR3 protein: CASSLEGGTDPYGYTF
CDR3 DNA: TGTGCCAGCAGCTTAGAAGGTGGGACAGACCCTTATGGCTACACCTTC
J gene: TRBJ1-2
V gene: TRBV13
D gene: TRBD1
clone size: .

CDR3 protein: CASTESGNQPQHF
CDR3 DNA: TGTGCCAGCACCGAAAGCGGCAATCAGCCCCAGCATTTT
J gene: TRBJ1-5
V gene: TRBV6-6
D gene: .
clone size: .

CDR3 protein: CASRPTWDRGNNSPLHF
CDR3 DNA: TGCGCCAGCAGACCTACGTGGGACAGGGGAAATAATTCACCCCTCCACTTT
J gene: TRBJ1-6
V gene: TRBV5-1
D gene: TRBD1
clone size: .

CDR3 protein: CASSVYDRTSSGNTIYF
CDR3 DNA: TGTGCCAGCAGCGTCTACGACAGGACCTCCTCTGGAAACACCATATATTTT
J gene: TRBJ1-3
V gene: TRBV9
D gene: .
clone size: .

CDR3 protein: CASSLGTGGADTIYF
CDR3 DNA: TGTGCCAGCAGCCTCGGGACAGGGGGCGCCGACACCATATATTTT
J gene: TRBJ1-3
V gene: TRBV11-3
D gene: TRBD1
clone size: .

CDR3 protein: CASSQVPGGQETQYF
CDR3 DNA: TGTGCCAGCAGCCAAGTCCCGGGGGGACAAGAGACCCAGTACTTC
J gene: TRBJ2-5
V gene: TRBV3-1/TRBV3-2
D gene: TRBD2
clone size: .

CDR3 protein: CASSQLTVSYEQYF
CDR3 DNA: TGTGCCAGCAGCCAATTAACAGTTTCCTACGAGCAGTACTTC
J gene: TRBJ2-7
V gene: TRBV3-1/TRBV3-2
D gene: .
clone size: .

CDR3 protein: CASTYNEQFF
CDR3 DNA: TGCGCCAGCACTTACAATGAGCAGTTCTTC
J gene: TRBJ2-1
V gene: TRBV5-1
D gene: .
clone size: .

CDR3 protein: CASSPIQTTDEKLFF
CDR3 DNA: TGTGCCAGCAGTCCGATACAGACAACGGATGAAAAACTGTTTTTT
J gene: TRBJ1-4
V gene: TRBV28
D gene: .
clone size: .

CDR3 protein: CASSLEPATNEKLFF
CDR3 DNA: TGTGCCAGCAGTCTAGAACCCGCAACTAATGAAAAACTGTTTTTT
J gene: TRBJ1-4
V gene: TRBV7-6
D gene: .
clone size: once

CDR3 protein: CAVGAGETQYF
CDR3 DNA: TGTGCCGTGGGGGCTGGGGAGACCCAGTACTTC
J gene: TRBJ2-5
V gene: TRBV6-1
D gene: .
clone size: .

CDR3 protein: CASSQPRQGVSKNIQYF
CDR3 DNA: TGCGCCAGCAGCCAACCACGACAGGGGGTATCGAAAAACATTCAGTACTTC
J gene: TRBJ2-4
V gene: TRBV4-1
D gene: TRBD1
clone size: .

CDR3 protein: CASSLAGRDYSNQPQHF
CDR3 DNA: TGCGCCAGCAGCTTGGCGGGGAGGGACTATAGCAATCAGCCCCAGCATTTT
J gene: TRBJ1-5
V gene: TRBV5-1
D gene: .
clone size: .

CDR3 protein: CASSQSPMWRKTGGVLDGYTF
CDR3 DNA: TGCGCCAGCAGCCAGTCTCCCATGTGGAGGAAGACAGGGGGCGTCTTGGATGGCTACACCTTC
J gene: TRBJ1-2
V gene: TRBV4-1
D gene: TRBD1
clone size: .

CDR3 protein: CASSQGQVYGYTF
CDR3 DNA: TGTGCCAGCAGCCAAGGACAGGTCTATGGCTACACCTTC
J gene: TRBJ1-2
V gene: TRBV3-1/TRBV3-2
D gene: .
clone size: .

CDR3 protein: CASSSLGAGEQYF
CDR3 DNA: TGTGCCAGCAGCTCTCTGGGGGCGGGCGAGCAGTACTTC
J gene: TRBJ2-7
V gene: TRBV11-2
D gene: .
clone size: few

CDR3 protein: CSVGYAGVGETQYF
CDR3 DNA: TGCAGCGTTGGTTATGCAGGGGTGGGAGAGACCCAGTACTTC
J gene: TRBJ2-5
V gene: TRBV29-1
D gene: .
clone size: .

CDR3 protein: CASSQGWEGNYGYTF
CDR3 DNA: TGTGCCAGCAGCCAAGGGTGGGAGGGAAACTATGGCTACACCTTC
J gene: TRBJ1-2
V gene: TRBV3-1/TRBV3-2
D gene: .
clone size: .

CDR3 protein: CASSLTLTGNTIYF
CDR3 DNA: TGTGCCAGCAGCTTGACATTAACCGGAAACACCATATATTTT
J gene: TRBJ1-3
V gene: TRBV7-3
D gene: .
clone size: once

CDR3 protein: CSVEEGQLNYGYTF
CDR3 DNA: TGCAGCGTTGAAGAGGGACAGCTAAACTATGGCTACACCTTC
J gene: TRBJ1-2
V gene: TRBV29-1
D gene: TRBD1
clone size: .

CDR3 protein: CATSDPSYPGYGYTF
CDR3 DNA: TGTGCCACCAGTGACCCGTCTTACCCGGGCTATGGCTACACCTTC
J gene: TRBJ1-2
V gene: TRBV24-1
D gene: .
clone size: .

CDR3 protein: CASSKGNDRVPYEQYF
CDR3 DNA: TGTGCCAGCAGCAAAGGAAACGACAGGGTCCCCTACGAGCAGTACTTC
J gene: TRBJ2-7
V gene: TRBV21-1
D gene: .
clone size: .

CDR3 protein: CAIGGGTYAQPQHF
CDR3 DNA: TGTGCCATCGGGGGGGGAACCTACGCTCAGCCCCAGCATTTT
J gene: TRBJ1-5
V gene: TRBV19
D gene: .
clone size: .

CDR3 protein: CASSLASGSYGYTF
CDR3 DNA: TGTGCCAGCAGCTTGGCGTCTGGGAGCTATGGCTACACCTTC
J gene: TRBJ1-2
V gene: TRBV7-9
D gene: .
clone size: .

CDR3 protein: CATDGQVLNEQFF
CDR3 DNA: TGTGCCACCGACGGACAGGTCCTGAATGAGCAGTTCTTC
J gene: TRBJ2-1
V gene: TRBV24-1
D gene: TRBD1
clone size: .

CDR3 protein: CASSGGTGPNTEAFF
CDR3 DNA: TGTGCCAGCAGCGGAGGGACAGGGCCGAACACTGAAGCTTTCTTT
J gene: TRBJ1-1
V gene: TRBV9
D gene: TRBD1
clone size: .

CDR3 protein: CASSLVPGNTIYF
CDR3 DNA: TGTGCCAGCTCATTAGTGCCTGGAAACACCATATATTTT
J gene: TRBJ1-3
V gene: TRBV18
D gene: .
clone size: .

CDR3 protein: CASSFSQGALNSPLHF
CDR3 DNA: TGTGCCAGCAGTTTCTCCCAGGGGGCGCTTAACTCACCCCTCCACTTT
J gene: TRBJ1-6
V gene: TRBV6-6
D gene: TRBD1
clone size: .